This T cell receptor beta chain was sequenced during a study of blood T cell repertoires in COVID-19. Overall study: Whether acute or convalescent, the COVID-19 samples came from the United States, Italy and Spain. From T cells, B-cell-depleted T cells, or PBMCs came the material, which was cDNA or gDNA.

Authors' analysis steps: How many nucleated cells were present was estimated from reference gene primer amplification. Clones were read by immunoSEQ multiplex PCR, and TCRdb kept only the in-frame ones, dropping some. The V and J calls and the clone size are those of that table, but D and trimming were determined from the DNA. This sample yields some 260,000 clones, of which approximately 83% are seen a single time; nearly 9% belongs to the top ten. The CDR3 spans 15 residues. Looked up from germline, CDR1 is MNHEY and CDR2 is SVGAGI. V was cut by 2 bases and J by 4 bases, with 11 bases left in between.

The TCR sequence derives from an older man with acute or convalescent COVID-19. The chain couples TRBV6-5 to TRBJ2-2, with a possible D match to TRBD1 (6 bases). Material for sequencing was peripheral blood. As DNA, the CDR3 is TGTGCCAGCAGTTACCCCGGACAGCTCACCGGGGAGCTGTTTTTT. Translation: CASSYPGQLTGELFF.